Each of the 16 T cell receptor beta chains below was sequenced from the same sample in a study of beta chain features in type 1 diabetes. Points from the study as a whole: Patients with Type 1 diabetes showed moderately but significantly shorter TCRB CDR3s in all four CD4+ subsets.

The whole isolated RNA underwent reverse transcription, so sequencing captured expressed TCRB transcripts. Sequencing was performed with immunoSEQ multiplex PCR; in TCRdb, only in-frame clones are kept and a portion is missing. The sample has approximately 170,000 clones; about 7.8% are singletons. These TCRs' antigens remain unknown. The material sequenced was central memory CD4+ T cells from blood. Every receptor here comes from a woman in her thirties or forties with type 1 diabetes.

The V call is TRBV19, the J call TRBJ1-1; TRBD1 is a possible D gene (5 bases). Trimming shortened V by 8 bases and J by 1 base, and 8 bases separated the two germline ends. This CDR3 has 12 residues. Germline loops: CDR1 LNHDA, CDR2 SQIVND (reference sequence). This CDR3 reads CASGDRNTEAFF. CDR3 sequence (DNA): TGTGCCAGTGGTGACAGGAACACTGAAGCTTTCTTT.

The rearrangement uses TRBV7-3 and TRBJ2-1; 9 bases match TRBD2. CDR3 length: 13 residues. The V and J ends lost 5 bases and 8 bases, in that order; junction bases with no gene match: 4. The germline V gene encodes CDR1 SGHTA and CDR2 FQGTGA. The CDR3 nucleotides read TGTGCCAGCAGCACTAGCGGGTTCGATGAGCAGTTCTTC. Encoded protein: CASSTSGFDEQFF.

This clone turned up a few times. The V call is TRBV27, the J call TRBJ1-5; tentative D call: TRBD1 (6 bases). Trimming took off 4 bases at V and 5 bases at J, with 15 bases between the two ends. Germline V gene data show CDR1 as MNHEY and CDR2 as SMNVEV (reference sequence). The CDR3 extends over 15 amino acids. The CDR3 nucleotides are TGTGCCAGCAGTTCGGAGGACAGTATAGATCAGCCCCAGCATTTT. Encoded protein: CASSSEDSIDQPQHF.

The rearrangement links TRBV5-1 to TRBJ2-5; 10 nucleotides line up with TRBD1. Trimming took 4 bases from V and 1 from J; bases not matched to a gene: 1. CDR1 is SGHRS, CDR2 YFSETQ, per germline. The CDR3 is 14 amino acids. Here the CDR3 reads CASSRTGGQETQYF. The CDR3 DNA reads as TGCGCCAGCAGCCGGACAGGGGGCCAAGAGACCCAGTACTTC.

J is TRBJ2-7 and V is TRBV4-3; D is ambiguous. CDR1 LGHNA and CDR2 YSLEER come from the germline V gene. This CDR3 comprises 16 residues. Trimming shortened V by 0 bases and J by 2 bases, and 14 bases separated the two germline ends. The CDR3 DNA sequence: TGCGCCAGCAGCCAAGATGCTGCAGGCGTTACCTACGAGCAGTACTTC. Protein product: CASSQDAAGVTYEQYF.

This clone occurred many times. The chain employs TRBV2 and TRBJ1-4; TRBD1 matches at 9 bases. J was trimmed by 5 bases and V by 6 bases; bases with no gene match: 4. CDR1 and CDR2 from the germline V gene are SNHLY and FYNNEI. This CDR3 has 14 amino acids. In DNA, the CDR3 is TGTGCCAGCAGGATTGGACAGGGGAATGAAAAACTGTTTTTT. Amino acids: CASRIGQGNEKLFF.

This clone occurred a few times. This chain connects TRBV5-1 to TRBJ2-1, with 9 bases that match TRBD2. Germline loops: CDR1 SGHRS, CDR2 YFSETQ. Losses at the gene ends were 1 base for V and 7 bases for J; bases not matched to a gene: 3. CDR3 length: 14 residues. In DNA form, the CDR3 reads TGCGCCAGCAGCTTGTCCCTAGCGGGAAATGAGCAGTTCTTC. Protein sequence: CASSLSLAGNEQFF.

Details on this clone: Other DNA sequences of this sample code for an identical CDR3. This rearrangement joins TRBV5-1 to TRBJ1-6; D uncertain. V lost 4 bases and J 8 bases, leaving 10 bases between the germline ends. This CDR3 spans 13 amino acids. The germline V gene has CDR1 SGHRS and CDR2 YFSETQ. For the CDR3, the DNA is TGCGCCAGCAGCGGACTATTGGATTCACCCCTCCACTTT. Its protein product is CASSGLLDSPLHF.

This clone was observed a handful of times. This chain links TRBV6-5 with TRBJ1-1; a possible D gene is TRBD1 (6 bases). Per the germline V gene, CDR1 is MNHEY and CDR2 is SVGAGI. The CDR3 has 14 amino acids. The V and J ends lost 2 bases and 0 bases respectively, with 7 bases between them. CDR3 bases: TGTGCCAGCAGTTACGGGGGCATGAACACTGAAGCTTTCTTT. It translates to CASSYGGMNTEAFF.

In this sample, this clone turned up a few times. This chain links TRBV4-3 with TRBJ2-1; the D is unclear. This CDR3 contains 14 residues. Germline V lookup: CDR1 LGHNA, CDR2 YSLEER. The V and J ends lost 3 bases and 0 bases respectively, with 6 bases between them. This chain's CDR3 is CASSHDTSYNEQFF. The CDR3 nucleotides read TGCGCCAGCAGCCACGACACCTCCTACAATGAGCAGTTCTTC.

This clone was detected only a few times. The chain couples TRBV9 to TRBJ2-3; D ambiguous. V was trimmed by 0 bases and J by 5 bases, leaving 13 bases between them. The CDR3 is made up of 15 amino acids. Germline loops: CDR1 SGDLS, CDR2 YYNGEE. As DNA, the CDR3 is TGTGCCAGCAGCGTAGATTGGAGCACTGAAGATACGCAGTATTTT. This codes for CASSVDWSTEDTQYF.

The DNA for the CDR3 is TGTGCCAGCAGCACGACAGGAGGAATTCAGCCCCAGCATTTT. Its protein product is CASSTTGGIQPQHF. This chain uses TRBV28 with TRBJ1-5; weak D call: TRBD1 (6 bases). The germline V and J ends were trimmed by 6 bases and 6 bases, with 15 bases remaining between them. Germline V gene sequence: CDR1 MDHEN, CDR2 SYDVKM. This CDR3 is built from 14 residues.

V usage is TRBV7-3 and J usage is TRBJ2-1; D is possibly TRBD1 (6 bases). V was trimmed by 1 base and J by 3 bases, leaving 10 bases between them. Germline CDR1 and CDR2: SGHTA and FQGTGA. CDR3 length: 15 amino acids. The CDR3 spells CASSLRQENYNEQFF. CDR3 in DNA: TGTGCCAGCAGCTTAAGACAGGAGAACTACAATGAGCAGTTCTTC.

This clone was counted only a few times. CDR3 loop: CASSLAGILARGGEQYF. The CDR3, as DNA: TGTGCCAGCAGCTTGGCTGGGATACTAGCGCGAGGGGGCGAGCAGTACTTC. The gene calls are TRBV5-4 and TRBJ2-7; maybe TRBD2 (7 bases). The CDR3 covers 17 residues. Trimming took 0 bases from V and 6 from J, leaving 22 bases between them. The germline V gene has CDR1 SGHNT and CDR2 YYREEE (reference sequence).

This chain joins TRBV7-8 and TRBJ2-1, with unresolved D. Germline CDR1 is SGHVS and CDR2 is FQNEAQ. CDR3 length: 16 residues. The V gene lost 5 bases and the J gene lost 5 bases, with 19 bases spanning the gap. DNA of the CDR3: TGTGCCAGCAGCCCGCGTAGGAGCGAACTAAACAATGAGCAGTTCTTC. It yields the protein CASSPRRSELNNEQFF. The full variable domain, its missing parts supplied by reference TRBV7-8 and TRBJ2-1, is GAGVSQSPRYKVAKRGQDVALRCDPISGHVSLFWYQQALGQGPEFLTYFQNEAQLDKSGLPSDRFFAERPEGSVSTLKIQRTQQEDSAVYLCASSPRRSELNNEQFFGPGTRLTVL.

The chain combines TRBV28 with TRBJ1-1; 12 bases line up with TRBD1. V shed 8 bases and J 4 bases; nucleotides not matched to a gene: 5. The CDR3 is 14 amino acids. Looked up from germline, CDR1 is MDHEN and CDR2 is SYDVKM. The CDR3 DNA reads TGTGCCAGCGGACTGGGACAGGGGGCCACTGAAGCTTTCTTT. This sequence encodes CASGLGQGATEAFF.